This passage covers 7 T cell receptor beta chains from one sample sequenced in a study of cytomegalovirus exposure and HLA in healthy donors. 60 Vbeta and 13 Jbeta primers were used in PCR. TCRdb keeps only in-frame clones here, not all; method: immunoSEQ multiplex PCR. The table includes over 150,000 clones, roughly 87% detected once. The sample taken for sequencing was PBMCs. The receptors were sampled from a girl in the first two years of life in good health and CMV-seronegative.

This clone is a singleton in its sample. This rearrangement joins TRBV2 to TRBJ2-7, with D perhaps TRBD2 (6 bases). Per the germline V gene, CDR1 is SNHLY and CDR2 is FYNNEI. V lost 4 bases and J lost 3, with 13 bases in between. The CDR3 is 14 residues long. The DNA of the CDR3 is TGTGCCAGCAGTGGTTGGCGGGGCCTCTACGAGCAGTACTTC. It translates to CASSGWRGLYEQYF.

This chain links TRBV11-2 with TRBJ2-2; D is unresolved. V lost 0 bases, J lost 0 bases, and 11 bases lay in between. The CDR3 extends over 17 amino acids. From germline, CDR1 is SGHAT and CDR2 FQNNGV. DNA for the CDR3: TGTGCCAGCAGCTTAGATCTTTACGCGGCGAACACCGGGGAGCTGTTTTTT. It encodes CASSLDLYAANTGELFF.

The V and J genes are TRBV9 and TRBJ1-2; TRBD1 aligns across 11 bases. The CDR3 is 17 residues long. V shed 6 bases, J shed 8 bases, and the junction held 18 bases outside the gene matches. CDR1 and CDR2 from the germline V gene are SGDLS and YYNGEE. This chain's CDR3 is CASNHNPGQGARRGYTF. The DNA for the CDR3 is TGTGCCAGCAACCACAACCCCGGACAGGGGGCGAGGCGCGGCTACACCTTC.

This sequence joins TRBV19 and TRBJ1-6; D possibly corresponds to TRBD1 (6 bases). The V end was cut by 5 bases, the J end by 7 bases, with 15 bases between. CDR1 is LNHDA and CDR2 is SQIVND in the germline V gene (reference sequence). The CDR3 is 15 residues long. CDR3 nucleotides: TGTGCCAGTAGTCCATACAGGGTGGAAAATTCACCCCTCCACTTT. Protein sequence: CASSPYRVENSPLHF.

The genes are TRBV11-3 and TRBJ1-1; maybe TRBD1 (5 bases). V lost 8 bases, J lost 0 bases, and 13 bases lay in between. There are 14 residues in the CDR3. From germline, CDR1 is SGHNT and CDR2 YENEEA. The CDR3 region has the DNA TGTGCCAGCCAACCGGACAATTTGAACACTGAAGCTTTCTTT. Its translation is CASQPDNLNTEAFF. The full variable domain, completed using reference TRBV11-3 and TRBJ1-1, is EAGVVQSPRYKIIEKKQPVAFWCNPISGHNTLYWYLQNLGQGPELLIRYENEEAVDDSQLPKDRFSAERLKGVDSTLKIQPAELGDSAVYLCASQPDNLNTEAFFGQGTRLTVV.

The chain couples TRBV15 to TRBJ1-2; a weak D match, TRBD1 (5 bases). This CDR3 contains 13 residues. Trimming shortened V by 0 bases and J by 8 bases, and 10 bases separated the two germline ends. CDR1 and CDR2 from the germline V gene are LNHNV and YYDKDF (reference sequence). CDR3 DNA sequence: TGTGCCACCAGCAGAGAGGGGGAGGGAGGCTACACCTTC. As protein: CATSREGEGGYTF. Full variable domain (missing parts from reference TRBV15 and TRBJ1-2): DAMVIQNPRYQVTQFGKPVTLSCSQTLNHNVMYWYQQKSSQAPKLLFHYYDKDFNNEADTPDNFQSRRPNTSFCFLDIRSPGLGDTAMYLCATSREGEGGYTFGSGTRLTVV.

The chain couples TRBV9 to TRBJ2-3; D is possibly TRBD2 (6 bases). Per germline, CDR1 SGDLS and CDR2 YYNGEE. CDR3 length: 15 amino acids. Trimming left V 0 bases short and J 1 base short, with 9 bases between. The DNA of the CDR3 is TGTGCCAGCAGCGTAGGTCAGCGGGGCACAGATACGCAGTATTTT. Translating gives CASSVGQRGTDTQYF.